This paragraph reports one TCR beta chain. Its matching antigen is unknown. The sample comes from a study of graft-versus-host responses after intestinal transplantation. Germline V gene lookup returns CDR1 WSHSY and CDR2 SAAADI. Trimming removed 6 bases at V and 1 base at J, with 9 bases between. The CDR3 has 13 residues. Study results and caveats: Among recipient marrow samples, GvH clones were found; some appeared first in ileum or blood.

This table comes from immunoSEQ multiplex PCR, and its TCRdb copy is limited to in-frame clones, with some not included. The table shows fewer than 150,000 clones, with around 94% occurring only once. The material was unstimulated CD4+ T cells sorted from spleen or lymph node cells, obtained before intestinal transplant. The chain employs TRBV10-2 and TRBJ2-5, with D possibly being TRBD1 (5 bases). This receptor was obtained from a human donor who received an intestinal transplant. The CDR3 bases are TGCGCCAGCAGGAGGCAGGGCCAAGAGACCCAGTACTTC. As protein: CASRRQGQETQYF.